A single sample is the source of the 7 T cell receptor beta chains below, sequenced in a study of blood T cell repertoires in COVID-19. Generated by immunoSEQ multiplex PCR, the TCRdb table keeps only in-frame clones and is missing some. The repertoire has around 270,000 clones, roughly 85% of them found once; the top ten carry approximately 4%. Sequenced input: PBMCs or T cells enriched from blood (not recorded which). Every receptor here comes from a woman in her 30s who had recovered from COVID-19.

The chain links TRBV27 to TRBJ2-2, with TRBD2 identical over 11 bases. This CDR3 has 15 amino acids. Trimming took 2 bases from V and 5 from J; bases not matched to a gene: 1. The germline CDR1 and CDR2 sequences are MNHEY and SMNVEV (reference sequence). CDR3 amino acids: CASSLRLAGTGELFF. In DNA, the CDR3 is TGTGCCAGCAGTTTACGACTAGCGGGGACCGGGGAGCTGTTTTTT.

This chain joins TRBV6-6 and TRBJ2-5, with a tentative D call TRBD1 (6 bases). CDR1 and CDR2 (germline): MNHNY, SVGAGI (reference sequence). The CDR3 is 15 residues long. The germline V and J ends were trimmed by 8 bases and 5 bases, with 21 bases remaining between them. The CDR3 reads CASFLALGGTETQYF. Here the CDR3 DNA reads TGTGCCAGCTTCTTAGCGCTTGGGGGCACGGAGACCCAGTACTTC.

The CDR3 nucleotides are TGTGCCAGCAACAGGGCGAACACCGGGGAGCTGTTTTTT. It yields the protein CASNRANTGELFF. This rearrangement joins TRBV14 to TRBJ2-2; TRBD1 is a possible D gene (6 bases). The V and J ends lost 7 bases and 0 bases respectively, with 6 bases between them. Germline CDR1 reads SGHDN; CDR2 reads FVKESK. The CDR3 is 13 amino acids.

This rearrangement joins TRBV6-5 to TRBJ1-2, with D possibly TRBD1 on 6 matching bases. The CDR3 has 14 residues. The germline V and J ends were trimmed by 6 bases and 4 bases, with 15 bases remaining between them. Germline V gene data show CDR1 as MNHEY and CDR2 as SVGAGI. As DNA, the CDR3 is TGTGCCAGCAGCCCAGGGGTCCGGGGCTATGGCTACACCTTC. As protein: CASSPGVRGYGYTF.

This clone appeared a single time. The chain employs TRBV5-1 and TRBJ2-3; 10 positions agree with TRBD2. Losses at the gene ends were 0 bases for V and 5 bases for J; bases not matched to a gene: 15. The CDR3 extends over 19 amino acids. Looked up from germline, CDR1 is SGHRS and CDR2 is YFSETQ. CDR3 protein: CASSLAATTSGVALDTQYF. The CDR3 nucleotides read TGCGCCAGCAGCTTGGCGGCCACTACTAGCGGGGTCGCGTTAGATACGCAGTATTTT.

The chain recombines TRBV14 with TRBJ1-6; D gene unclear. Germline CDR1 is SGHDN and CDR2 is FVKESK. CDR3 size: 12 residues. V was shortened by 3 bases and J by 11 bases, with 8 bases between the two germline ends. The chain's CDR3 is CASSQSEAPLHF. The CDR3 DNA sequence: TGTGCCAGCAGCCAGAGCGAAGCACCCCTCCACTTT.

This chain uses TRBV7-9 with TRBJ2-4; 9 bases line up with TRBD1. The CDR3 is made up of 16 amino acids. CDR1 and CDR2 (germline): SEHNR, FQNEAQ (reference sequence). Germline trimming cut 1 base from V and 4 bases from J; bases unmatched to any gene: 5. CDR3 sequence: CASSLEGTGRKNIQYF. CDR3 nucleotide sequence: TGTGCCAGCAGCTTAGAGGGGACAGGGAGAAAAAACATTCAGTACTTC.